Below are 28 T cell receptor beta chains sequenced from a single sample in a study of CD8 T cells in ankylosing spondylitis (dated by TCRdb to 2017 to 2019). Receptors were amplified or captured by 5' RACE. The instrument given in TCRdb is Illumina HiSeq 2500. Clones were called with MiXCR by TCRdb after fastp trimmed the public reads at Q25, and only in-frame beta chains were retained. Each CDR3 protein appears once, grouped with its most common genes and DNA. The sample table records roughly 170,000 distinct CDR3 sequences; approximately 10% of these occur just once. The top ten constitute roughly 15% of the sample. The material sequenced was blood, either unsorted or a sorted T cell fraction (not recorded which). These receptors were collected from a female donor with ankylosing spondylitis or in good health (not recorded which).

In DNA, the CDR3 is TGTGCCAGCAGCCAAGAATGGGTAGCGGACCCCTCCTACAATGAGCAGTTCTTC. This codes for CASSQEWVADPSYNEQFF. The genes are TRBV3-1 and TRBJ2-1; TRBD2 is a possible D gene (6 bases). The CDR3 loop spans 18 amino acids. Germline V CDR1 and CDR2: LGHDT, YNNKEL (reference sequence). Trimming cost V 0 bases and J 0 bases, with 15 bases left between them.

Many counts were recorded for this clonotype. The chain carries TRBV3-1 and TRBJ2-1; D gene uncertain. The CDR3 loop spans 15 amino acids. V was clipped by 0 bases and J by 2 bases, with 8 bases between them. Germline loops: CDR1 LGHDT, CDR2 YNNKEL (reference sequence). In DNA, the CDR3 is TGTGCCAGCAGCCAAGAAGAGTCGGCCTACAATGAGCAGTTCTTC. Translating it yields CASSQEESAYNEQFF.

The chain couples TRBV19 to TRBJ1-4, with no clear D. The CDR3 extends over 14 amino acids. CDR1 is LNHDA, CDR2 SQIVND, per germline (reference sequence). V lost 7 bases and J lost 0, with 9 bases in between. Here the CDR3 reads CASTPTTTNEKLFF. As DNA, the CDR3 is TGTGCCAGTACCCCCACGACAACTAATGAAAAACTGTTTTTT.

This clonotype occurred a few times. This CDR3 reads CASSYGGQSQETQYF. CDR3 coding DNA: TGTGCCAGCAGTTACGGTGGACAGAGCCAAGAGACCCAGTACTTC. The chain carries TRBV6-5 and TRBJ2-5, with D possibly matching TRBD1 (6 bases). V lost 2 bases and J 1 base, leaving 11 bases between the germline ends. Germline lookup yields CDR1 MNHEY and CDR2 SVGAGI. The CDR3 length is 15 residues.

This clonotype appeared many times. This sequence joins TRBV4-3 and TRBJ1-4, with TRBD1 as a possible D gene (5 bases). In germline, CDR1 is LGHNA, CDR2 YSLEER. Trimming left V 4 bases short and J 2 bases short, with 11 bases between. The CDR3 loop spans 15 amino acids. The CDR3 loop reads CASSPRRGTNEKLFF. The CDR3 DNA is TGCGCCAGCAGCCCACGGCGGGGGACTAATGAAAAACTGTTTTTT.

This clonotype was seen many times. The chain couples TRBV12-3 or TRBV12-4 to TRBJ2-3, with D possibly matching TRBD1 (6 bases). Trimming took off 5 bases at V and 6 bases at J, with 15 bases between the two ends. CDR3 size: 14 residues. The CDR3 nucleotides read TGTGCCAGCAGTCAGGGGCCCAGGTCCGATACGCAGTATTTT. Protein: CASSQGPRSDTQYF.

V gene TRBV13 combines with J gene TRBJ2-7; 9 bases match TRBD2. V shed 5 bases, J shed 2 bases, and the junction held 7 bases outside the gene matches. In germline, CDR1 is PRHDT, CDR2 FYEKMQ (reference sequence). The CDR3 totals 15 residues. The CDR3 is CASSPRTSVAYEQYF. The CDR3 DNA follows: TGTGCCAGCAGCCCTAGGACTAGCGTGGCCTACGAGCAGTACTTC.

Only a few counts were recorded for this clonotype. Written as DNA, the CDR3 is TGCGCCAGCAGCCAAGTGCAAGGTGAGCAGTTCTTC. It encodes CASSQVQGEQFF. The chain recombines TRBV4-1 with TRBJ2-1; D is unresolved. The CDR3 extends over 12 amino acids. Germline CDR1 reads MGHRA; CDR2 reads YSYEKL. The ends were cut back, 1 base at V and 9 bases at J, with 7 bases in the middle.

V usage is TRBV11-2 and J usage is TRBJ2-1; D gene uncertain. Germline loops: CDR1 SGHAT, CDR2 FQNNGV. This CDR3 has 16 residues. V was trimmed by 5 bases and J by 4 bases, leaving 18 bases between them. The CDR3 sequence: CASSPPTQRVYNEQFF. The DNA for the CDR3 is TGTGCCAGCAGCCCGCCCACTCAGCGAGTATACAATGAGCAGTTCTTC.

The chain combines TRBV6-2 or TRBV6-3 with TRBJ2-6; TRBD1 is a possible D gene (6 bases). Germline CDR1 reads MNHEY; CDR2 reads SVGEGT. This CDR3 contains 18 residues. V was trimmed by 5 bases and J by 0 bases, leaving 17 bases between them. The CDR3 DNA reads as TGTGCCAGCAGTCCCGACAGGTTGGCATACTCTGGGGCCAACGTCCTGACTTTC. Translating gives CASSPDRLAYSGANVLTF.

This chain joins TRBV4-3 and TRBJ2-1; 8 bases line up with TRBD2. V was clipped by 0 bases and J by 7 bases; unmatched bases: 5. The CDR3 extends over 15 amino acids. In germline, CDR1 is LGHNA, CDR2 YSLEER. The CDR3 here is CASSQERVAGNEQFF. In DNA, the CDR3 is TGCGCCAGCAGCCAAGAAAGAGTAGCGGGAAATGAGCAGTTCTTC.

The chain carries TRBV7-6 and TRBJ2-1, with 7 bases aligning to TRBD2. This CDR3 is 17 amino acids long. Trimming removed 4 bases from V and 6 bases from J; junction bases left unmatched: 15. From germline, CDR1 is SGHVS and CDR2 FNYEAQ. As DNA, the CDR3 is TGTGCCAGCAGCTCTCCCGGAGGCCTAGCGGCTTCCAATGAGCAGTTCTTC. Translation: CASSSPGGLAASNEQFF.

This clonotype was counted only a few times. The V and J genes are TRBV4-3 and TRBJ1-1; 9 bases are a match to TRBD1. The CDR3 has 17 amino acids. V lost 2 bases and J lost 1; bases outside the gene matches: 8. CDR1 and CDR2 from the germline V gene are LGHNA and YSLEER. The CDR3: CASSQMGQGRRNTEAFF. CDR3 in DNA: TGCGCCAGCAGCCAAATGGGACAGGGAAGGCGGAACACTGAAGCTTTCTTT.

This sequence joins TRBV7-9 and TRBJ2-7, with TRBD2 matching 8 bases. The V segment lost 2 bases and the J segment 5 bases; nucleotides outside the gene matches: 8. Germline V gene lookup returns CDR1 SEHNR and CDR2 FQNEAQ (reference sequence). The CDR3 length is 15 residues. The CDR3 bases are TGTGCCAGCAGCTTAACTAGCGGCCTTCTGGACGAGCAGTACTTC. It yields the protein CASSLTSGLLDEQYF. Looking up the rest from reference TRBV7-9 and TRBJ2-7 gives the full variable domain: DTGVSQNPRHKITKRGQNVTFRCDPISEHNRLYWYRQTLGQGPEFLTYFQNEAQLEKSRLLSDRFSAERPKGSFSTLEIQRTEQGDSAMYLCASSLTSGLLDEQYFGPGTRLTVT.

The chain carries TRBV7-9 and TRBJ2-2; no clear D gene. The CDR3 length is 14 residues. Trimming took off 4 bases at V and 7 bases at J, with 13 bases between the two ends. The germline V gene has CDR1 SEHNR and CDR2 FQNEAQ (reference sequence). CDR3: CASSSMERYGELFF. CDR3 in DNA: TGTGCCAGCAGCTCCATGGAACGATACGGGGAGCTGTTTTTT.

This clonotype was seen only a few times. The chain has TRBV7-9 and TRBJ2-7; the D gene is possibly TRBD2 (6 bases). Trimming stripped 1 base from V and 0 bases from J, with 13 bases between. CDR3 length: 16 amino acids. Per germline, CDR1 SEHNR and CDR2 FQNEAQ (reference sequence). The CDR3 DNA sequence: TGTGCCAGCAGCTTAGAAGCCACTAGCAGCTCCTACGAGCAGTACTTC. Protein product: CASSLEATSSSYEQYF.

The gene calls are TRBV5-6 and TRBJ2-1; tentatively, D is TRBD2 (5 bases). Trimming pared 0 bases from V and 3 bases from J, leaving 10 bases between. The length of the CDR3 is 15 residues. In germline, CDR1 is SGHDT, CDR2 YYEEEE. CDR3: CASSLVREVYNEQFF. DNA for the CDR3: TGTGCCAGCAGCTTGGTTCGGGAAGTCTACAATGAGCAGTTCTTC.

This sequence joins TRBV4-3 and TRBJ2-1; perhaps TRBD1 as D (5 bases). CDR1 is LGHNA, CDR2 YSLEER, per germline. This CDR3 comprises 14 residues. V shed 4 bases and J shed 7 bases, with 14 bases lying between them. CDR3 nucleotides: TGCGCCAGCAGCCGCGAACAGGCTCTTAATGAGCAGTTCTTC. This translates into CASSREQALNEQFF.

Only a few counts were recorded for this clonotype. The V and J genes are TRBV5-6 and TRBJ1-5, with 10 bases aligning to TRBD1. The ends lost 4 bases at V and 7 bases at J; junction bases unmatched: 5. In germline, CDR1 is SGHDT, CDR2 YYEEEE. The CDR3 is 14 amino acids. Written as DNA, the CDR3 is TGTGCCAGCAGCCTGGGACAGGGGTTCCAGCCCCAGCATTTT. Residues: CASSLGQGFQPQHF.

This clonotype has a handful of counts. The genes are TRBV12-3 or TRBV12-4 and TRBJ2-1; 7 bases align to TRBD2. This CDR3 has 15 amino acids. After removal of 3 bases from V and 2 bases from J, the junction contained 4 bases not matched to a gene. CDR3 sequence reads: CASSFGLGTYNEQFF. The CDR3, as DNA: TGTGCCAGCAGTTTCGGACTAGGGACCTACAATGAGCAGTTCTTC.

This clonotype appeared a few times. The rearrangement links TRBV12-3 or TRBV12-4 to TRBJ1-1; possibly TRBD1 for D (6 bases). The CDR3 is 15 amino acids. V was cut by 4 bases and J by 1 base, with 13 bases left in between. CDR3 protein: CASSWQGIENTEAFF. CDR3 DNA sequence: TGTGCCAGCAGTTGGCAGGGGATAGAGAACACTGAAGCTTTCTTT.

This clonotype was found many times. The chain combines TRBV27 with TRBJ1-1, with D maybe TRBD1 (6 bases). This CDR3 has 15 residues. V gave up 0 bases and J gave up 4 bases, with 12 bases separating them. The V gene's germline CDR1 is MNHEY and CDR2 SMNVEV (reference sequence). The DNA for the CDR3 is TGTGCCAGCAGTTTATCTCAGGGGAGGGTCACTGAAGCTTTCTTT. The encoded protein is CASSLSQGRVTEAFF.

This clonotype was seen a few times. The rearrangement uses TRBV28 and TRBJ2-7; TRBD2 matches at 8 bases. This CDR3 spans 16 amino acids. CDR1 MDHEN and CDR2 SYDVKM come from the germline V gene. V shed 4 bases and J 4 bases; nucleotides not matched to a gene: 12. CDR3 residues: CASSSHPVAGRYEQYF. The CDR3 DNA sequence: TGTGCCAGCAGTTCCCACCCCGTAGCGGGAAGGTACGAGCAGTACTTC.

The table lists this clonotype with many counts. The chain links TRBV29-1 to TRBJ1-4; TRBD1 matches at 9 bases. CDR3 length: 14 residues. The V gene's germline CDR1 is SQVTM and CDR2 ANQGSEA. J gave up 6 bases and V 5 bases, and 7 bases lay outside the gene matches. The CDR3 sequence is CSVFPRDRDEKLFF. CDR3 DNA: TGCAGCGTTTTCCCGAGGGACAGGGATGAAAAACTGTTTTTT.

This clonotype has a count of ten or more. The V and J genes are TRBV6-1 and TRBJ2-1; D remains unclear. The CDR3 totals 12 residues. Trimming took off 7 bases at V and 7 bases at J, with 11 bases between the two ends. Germline V CDR1 and CDR2: MNHNS, SASEGT. The CDR3 sequence is CASISTWNEQFF. The CDR3 DNA is TGTGCCAGCATTAGTACCTGGAATGAGCAGTTCTTC.

The CDR3 DNA reads TGTGCCAGCAGTTTTCTCCAGGGTTACAATCAGCCCCAGCATTTT. It codes for CASSFLQGYNQPQHF. The chain employs TRBV28 and TRBJ1-5, with D perhaps matching TRBD1 (5 bases). Deletions cut 3 bases from V and 3 bases from J, with 12 bases between. This CDR3 spans 15 amino acids. Germline V CDR1 and CDR2: MDHEN, SYDVKM.

This rearrangement joins TRBV6-2 or TRBV6-3 to TRBJ1-5; D perhaps matches TRBD1 (6 bases). Looked up from germline, CDR1 is MNHEY and CDR2 is SVGEGT. The germline V and J ends were trimmed by 5 bases and 7 bases, with 12 bases remaining between them. The CDR3 spans 13 residues. The CDR3 is CASSKGGGQPQHF. The CDR3, as DNA: TGTGCCAGCAGTAAAGGAGGGGGGCAGCCCCAGCATTTT.

The table lists this clonotype with a few counts. The gene calls are TRBV4-2 and TRBJ1-2; D unclear. Germline CDR1 is LGHNA and CDR2 is YNFKEQ. V was shortened by 4 bases and J by 4 bases, with 4 bases between the two germline ends. The CDR3 loop spans 11 amino acids. DNA for the CDR3: TGTGCCAGCAGCCGGGGCTATGGCTACACCTTC. Translating it yields CASSRGYGYTF.